The sequence of this T cell receptor (beta chain) was determined in a study of sequential checkpoint blockade in melanoma. Libraries were prepared by immunoSEQ multiplex PCR; TCRdb keeps only in-frame clonotypes and omits some of them. The data show 20,000 to 25,000 clones, around 80% seen once. Sample treatment: randomized to nivolumab then ipilimumab (arm A) or the reverse (arm B). The sequence was collected from a human donor with melanoma. The sequencing here drew on CD8+ T cells sorted from blood (inferred from file names), taken from a patient given nivolumab and ipilimumab in sequence.

The CDR3 bases are TGTGCCAGCAGTATAACGGGGGGAGTGAACGAGCAGTACTTC. It specifies CASSITGGVNEQYF. The gene calls are TRBV27 and TRBJ2-7; 7 nucleotides match TRBD2. This CDR3 is built from 14 residues. Germline V gene sequence: CDR1 MNHEY, CDR2 SMNVEV (reference sequence). V lost 5 bases, J lost 5 bases, and 9 bases stayed unmatched.